This TCR beta chain comes out of a study of blood T cells in healthy people across ages. Study-wide results and limits: A roughly linear fall in TCR beta diversity per million T cells was seen with increasing age.

CDR3 length: 12 residues. Germline V CDR1 and CDR2: SNHLY, FYNNEI. Trimming cost V 10 bases and J 5 bases, with 14 bases left between them. With a J-beta primer mix and a sample-barcoded 5' primer, a second PCR ran roughly 7 to 11 cycles. Each cDNA molecule was tagged by a template-switch adaptor with 12 random nucleotides. In TCRdb, the 5' RACE reads were re-called with MiXCR into one record per CDR3 protein. This sample has about 1,400,000 distinct CDR3 sequences, with 59% found just once. This clonotype was detected a few times. Its antigen remains unknown. The sequenced material came from blood. V and J are TRBV2 and TRBJ2-5; TRBD1 might be the D (5 bases). This sequence originates from a man between 18 and 29 years old in good health. CDR3 nucleotides: TGTGCCACCAGGGATCAGGAGGAGACCCAGTACTTC. Protein sequence: CATRDQEETQYF.